This TCR beta chain appears in the sequencing data of a study of OX40 agonist ivuxolimab in advanced cancers. Context from the whole study: Ivuxolimab was a fully human IgG2 agonistic monoclonal antibody targeting the costimulatory receptor OX40 (CD134). Peripheral TCRbeta sequencing was intended to test whether TCR sequence diversity was altered and clonal T-cell expansion was caused by ivuxolimab. Among the approximately 54 dose-escalation patients, approximately 20 had hepatocellular carcinoma, roughly 15 melanoma, 9 renal cell carcinoma and 9 head and neck cancer. Patients were allowed to have had prior anti-PD-1, anti-PD-L1 or anti-CTLA-4 therapy, and approximately 40% of the dose-escalation patients had been treated with checkpoint inhibitors. The paper covers the monotherapy dose-escalation part of the phase I ivuxolimab trial, which included N = 52 patients. Intravenous ivuxolimab was administered to patients every 2 weeks at six dose levels: 0.01, 0.1, 0.3, 1.5, 3 and 10 mg/kg. Partial responses occurred in three dose-escalation patients: two with cutaneous melanoma and one with hepatocellular carcinoma. In the dose-escalation cohort, more than 75% of patients were male, and the mean age was around 60 years, with a range of 23 to 79. Paper-wide results and their limitations: In partial responders in the 0.1-3.0 mg/kg groups, normalized peripheral clonal expansion was found to be among the lowest, especially among CD8+ T cells. The antigen specificity of the peripheral T cells that underwent clonal expansion was not determined. Low levels of normalized T-cell clonal expansion were also seen in some patients who did not respond. At doses of 0.1 to 3.0 mg/kg, clonal expansion of both CD4+ and CD8+ blood T cells was observed from baseline to week 6. After ivuxolimab, expanded clones were on average more numerous among CD8+ T cells than among CD4+ T cells.

A note on this clone: There is no known antigen for this receptor. No per-base quality is available; no much larger clone lies one base away.

For sequencing of the TCRbeta CDR3 region, genomic DNA was extracted from the sorted cells. TCRbeta CDR3 regions were sequenced using the immunoSEQ Assay. This immuneACCESS table, as held by TCRdb, lists in-frame sequences with V and J called but not all clones. Of the missing ones, under half trace to an unresolved V gene in checked studies; the others have no known cause. The sample profile shows 94,000 or so clones; 84% of them were found once. The ten largest clones add up to around 5.8% of the sample. CDR1 and CDR2 (SGHTA, FQGNSA) derive from the germline V gene. Ends trimmed: V by 3 bases, J by 8 bases; bases unmatched to a gene: 11. Including the terminal cysteine and phenylalanine, the CDR3 comprises 16 residues. The read is trimmed to its CDR3 DNA, 48 bases read in frame from base 1. Patients with a history of autoimmune disease or receiving systemic immunosuppression were excluded from the trial. Peripheral blood for TCR sequencing was drawn from every dose cohort at baseline, at cycle 4 day 1 and at cycle 7 day 1. Samples were obtained from an open-label, multicenter, first-in-human phase I dose-escalation trial of ivuxolimab. Adults with locally advanced or metastatic melanoma, renal cell carcinoma, hepatocellular carcinoma or head and neck squamous cell carcinoma were enrolled in the trial. Before TCR sequencing, CD4+ and CD8+ T cells were separately sorted from peripheral blood.

Here the chain combines TRBV7-2 and TRBJ1-4; the central 8 bases match TRBD1. The sequenced sample was CD4+ or CD8+ T cells sorted from blood, obtained in a trial of the OX40 agonist ivuxolimab. This TCR was sampled from an adult with an advanced solid tumor such as melanoma, head and neck, liver or kidney cancer. The nucleotide sequence is given as TGTGCCAGCAGCTTTCCTCCAGGGGGCGGGGAGGAAAAACTGTTTTTT. It codes for CASSFPPGGGEEKLFF.